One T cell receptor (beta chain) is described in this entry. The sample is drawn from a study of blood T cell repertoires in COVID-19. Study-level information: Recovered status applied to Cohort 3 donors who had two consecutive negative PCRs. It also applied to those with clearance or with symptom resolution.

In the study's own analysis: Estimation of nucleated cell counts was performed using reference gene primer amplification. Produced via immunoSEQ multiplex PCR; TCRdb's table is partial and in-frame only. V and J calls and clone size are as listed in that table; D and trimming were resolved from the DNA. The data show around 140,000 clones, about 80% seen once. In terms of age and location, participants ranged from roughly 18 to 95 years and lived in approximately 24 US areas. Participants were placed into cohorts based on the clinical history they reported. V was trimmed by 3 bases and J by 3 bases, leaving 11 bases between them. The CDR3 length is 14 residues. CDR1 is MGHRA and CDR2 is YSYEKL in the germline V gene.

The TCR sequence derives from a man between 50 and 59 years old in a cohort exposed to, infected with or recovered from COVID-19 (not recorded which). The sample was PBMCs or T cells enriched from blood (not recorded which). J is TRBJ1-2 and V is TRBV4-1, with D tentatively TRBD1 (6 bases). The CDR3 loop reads CASSQVQGDYGYTF. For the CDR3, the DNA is TGCGCCAGCAGCCAGGTACAGGGAGACTATGGCTACACCTTC.